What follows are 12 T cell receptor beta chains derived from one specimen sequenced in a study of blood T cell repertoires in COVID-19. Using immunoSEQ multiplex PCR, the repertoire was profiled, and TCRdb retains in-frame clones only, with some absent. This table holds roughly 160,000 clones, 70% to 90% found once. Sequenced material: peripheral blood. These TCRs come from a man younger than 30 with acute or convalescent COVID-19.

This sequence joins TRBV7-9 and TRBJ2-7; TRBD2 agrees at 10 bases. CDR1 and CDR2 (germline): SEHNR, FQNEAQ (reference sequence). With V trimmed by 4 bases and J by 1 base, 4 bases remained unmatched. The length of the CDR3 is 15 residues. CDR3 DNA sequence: TGTGCCAGCAGCTCAGCGGGGGGGCCGTCCTACGAGCAGTACTTC. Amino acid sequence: CASSSAGGPSYEQYF. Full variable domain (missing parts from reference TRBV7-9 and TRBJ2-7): DTGVSQNPRHKITKRGQNVTFRCDPISEHNRLYWYRQTLGQGPEFLTYFQNEAQLEKSRLLSDRFSAERPKGSFSTLEIQRTEQGDSAMYLCASSSAGGPSYEQYFGPGTRLTVT.

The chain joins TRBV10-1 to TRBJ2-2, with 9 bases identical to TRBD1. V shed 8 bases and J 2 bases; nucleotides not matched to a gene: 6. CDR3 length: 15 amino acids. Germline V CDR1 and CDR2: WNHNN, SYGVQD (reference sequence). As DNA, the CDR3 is TGCGCCAGCCGTCCGGGACAGGGTAACACCGGGGAGCTGTTTTTT. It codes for CASRPGQGNTGELFF.

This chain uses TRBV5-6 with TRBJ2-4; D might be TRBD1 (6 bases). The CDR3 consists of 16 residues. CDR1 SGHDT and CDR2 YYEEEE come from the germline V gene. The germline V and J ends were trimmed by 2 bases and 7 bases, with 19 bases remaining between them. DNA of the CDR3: TGTGCCAGCAGCTTATTATTCCGGGACACGCAGAACATTCAGTACTTC. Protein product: CASSLLFRDTQNIQYF.

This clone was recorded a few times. The CDR3 DNA is TGTGCCAGCATAAAGGGACAGGGTCCAATACTACTGAAGGCTGGCTACACCTTC. It yields the protein CASIKGQGPILLKAGYTF. The rearrangement uses TRBV7-9 and TRBJ1-2, with 9 nucleotides matching TRBD1. J was trimmed by 7 bases and V by 7 bases; bases with no gene match: 22. The length of the CDR3 is 18 residues. Germline CDR1 reads SEHNR; CDR2 reads FQNEAQ (reference sequence).

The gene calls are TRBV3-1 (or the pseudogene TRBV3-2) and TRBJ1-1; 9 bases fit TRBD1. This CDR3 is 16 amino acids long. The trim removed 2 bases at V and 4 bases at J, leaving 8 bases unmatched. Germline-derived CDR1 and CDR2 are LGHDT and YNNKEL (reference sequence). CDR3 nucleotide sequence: TGTGCCAGCAGCCAAACTACAGGGGGCCGTTTCACTGAAGCTTTCTTT. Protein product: CASSQTTGGRFTEAFF.

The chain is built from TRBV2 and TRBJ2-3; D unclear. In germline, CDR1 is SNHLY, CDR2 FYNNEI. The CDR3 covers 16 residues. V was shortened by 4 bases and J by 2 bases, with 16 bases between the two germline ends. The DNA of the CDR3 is TGTGCCAGCAGTGGCGACGAGGAACTGGTCACAGATACGCAGTATTTT. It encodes CASSGDEELVTDTQYF.

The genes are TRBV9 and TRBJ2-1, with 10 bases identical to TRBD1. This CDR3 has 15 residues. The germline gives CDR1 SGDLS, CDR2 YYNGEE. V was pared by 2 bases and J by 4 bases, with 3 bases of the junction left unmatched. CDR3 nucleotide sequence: TGTGCCAGCAGCGTGCAGGACAGGGGGTACAATGAGCAGTTCTTC. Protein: CASSVQDRGYNEQFF.

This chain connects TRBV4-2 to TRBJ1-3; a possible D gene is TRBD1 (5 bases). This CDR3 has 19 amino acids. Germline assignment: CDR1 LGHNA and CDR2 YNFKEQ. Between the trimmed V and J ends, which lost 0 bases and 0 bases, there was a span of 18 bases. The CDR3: CASSQDKFRGVSSGNTIYF. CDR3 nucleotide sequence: TGTGCCAGCAGCCAAGATAAATTTAGGGGCGTAAGCTCTGGAAACACCATATATTTT.

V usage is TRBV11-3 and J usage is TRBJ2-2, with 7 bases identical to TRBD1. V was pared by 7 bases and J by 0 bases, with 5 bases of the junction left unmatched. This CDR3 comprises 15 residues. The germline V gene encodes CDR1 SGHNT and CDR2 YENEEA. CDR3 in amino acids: CASNRDSSNTGELFF. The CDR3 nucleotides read TGTGCCAGCAACCGGGACAGCTCGAACACCGGGGAGCTGTTTTTT.

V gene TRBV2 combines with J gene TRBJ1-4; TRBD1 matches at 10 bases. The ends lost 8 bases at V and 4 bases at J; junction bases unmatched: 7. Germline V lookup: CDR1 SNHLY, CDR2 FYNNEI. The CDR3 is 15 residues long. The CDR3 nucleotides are TGTGCCAGCTCTGACAGGGGGCGAAATAATGAAAAACTGTTTTTT. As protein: CASSDRGRNNEKLFF.

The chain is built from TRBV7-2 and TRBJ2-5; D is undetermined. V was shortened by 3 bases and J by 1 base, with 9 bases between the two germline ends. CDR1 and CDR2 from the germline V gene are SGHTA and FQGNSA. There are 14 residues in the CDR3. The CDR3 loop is CASSLQQTQETQYF. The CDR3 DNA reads TGTGCCAGCAGCTTGCAACAGACCCAAGAGACCCAGTACTTC. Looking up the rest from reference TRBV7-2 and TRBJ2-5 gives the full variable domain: GAGVSQSPSNKVTEKGKDVELRCDPISGHTALYWYRQSLGQGLEFLIYFQGNSAPDKSGLPSDRFSAERTGGSVSTLTIQRTQQEDSAVYLCASSLQQTQETQYFGPGTRLLVL.

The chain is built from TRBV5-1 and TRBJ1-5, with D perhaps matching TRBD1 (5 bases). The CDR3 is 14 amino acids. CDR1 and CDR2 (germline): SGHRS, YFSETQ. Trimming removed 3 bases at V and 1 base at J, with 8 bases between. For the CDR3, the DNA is TGCGCCAGCAGCTCGGGGGGGAGCAATCAGCCCCAGCATTTT. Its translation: CASSSGGSNQPQHF.